Here is one TCR beta chain with its context. This clone was detected a few times. Its antigen remains undetermined. No base-level quality is on record; no much larger clone is a single base apart. These data come from a study of cytomegalovirus exposure and HLA in healthy donors (dated by TCRdb to the late 2010s). Regarding the study in general: In an earlier analysis of roughly 500 of the donors, 276 Gb of sequence data and 90 million to 120 million unique TCR beta sequences from 180 million or so T cells were reported. HLA typing included class I and class II loci at four-digit resolution. A separate validation cohort of more than 100 different subjects was used in addition to the approximately 700-subject first cohort. Donor age, sex, ethnicity and CMV serostatus were collected together with the repertoire data. An earlier analysis of 450 to 750 of the donors used high-throughput TCR beta sequencing to judge whether each TCR beta V gene segment behaved as functional or pseudogenic. A handful of DR-DQ haplotypes were handled as single units for association and clustering because linkage in the cohort was strong. Rather than using new phenotypic data, the later analysis identified candidate immune exposures from TCR beta sequences and from how often those sequences occurred across donors. An early release that covered some 630 HLA-typed donors contained approximately 320 gigabases of sequencing data and approximately 85 million unique TCR sequences. The study used immunosequencing to profile the T cell repertoires of under 700 subjects and linked those repertoires to cytomegalovirus serostatus. All discovery cohort repertoires had been generated on a single sequencing platform. Among roughly 400 genotyped donors of the cohort, an average of about 240,000 unique TCR beta nucleotide sequences were sequenced per donor, 15% to 20% of them non-productive. To study patterns of TCR occurrence, a later analysis re-analyzed previously published TCR beta repertoires from several hundred donors and added high-resolution HLA genotyping. The aim of the study was to test whether cataloging public T cell receptors could identify signatures of past pathogen exposure. Typing coverage varied by locus: roughly 629-640 donors for A, B, C, DRB1 and DQB1; more than 500 for DQA1; approximately 610 for DPA1; approximately 470 for DPB1. A later genetic analysis used genome-wide SNP genotypes for about 60% of the 666 donors, treating that subset as a discovery cohort. The genetic ancestry cluster associated with self-reported Caucasian donors included 65% to 90% of the roughly 400 genotyped donors. To predict cytomegalovirus infection status, the study combined high-throughput TCR immunosequencing, statistical association of individual TCRs with disease status, and machine learning.

The CDR3, from cysteine to phenylalanine, totals 15 residues. Only the CDR3 part of the read is kept: 45 bases, read in frame from the first base. Taken from the germline V gene, the CDR1 and CDR2 loops are MNHNS and SASEGT. Germline trimming amounts to 1 base on V and 10 bases on J, with 6 as the count of junction bases outside the gene matches. In total, approximately 690 healthy bone marrow donors made up the cohort. Cohort members were all nominally healthy when sampled, although unrecorded immune exposures were likely present. The donor tested CMV seropositive, placing the donor among the approximately 290 seropositive members of the cohort. Each donor provided a peripheral blood sample, and peripheral blood mononuclear cells were used for TCR beta sequencing. The Qiagen DNeasy Blood Extraction Kit was used to extract genomic DNA from the blood cell samples. General conclusions and limits of the study: The 87-base-pair reads could not distinguish some IMGT-functional V segments, including TRBV6-2 and TRBV6-3, so those segments were excluded. Cytomegalovirus status was reported to be diagnosed by the classifier with high specificity and sensitivity in both the original and validation cohorts. Compared with the approximately 670-donor mean, donors in an Asian-associated ancestry cluster had fewer N-insertions in productive TCRs, according to a later genetic analysis. Correlated functional status among segregating V segments might reflect linkage disequilibrium, but an unknown experimental factor could not be ruled out. For the cohort, immune exposure information was limited to CMV serostatus. While some public TCRs were present in many individuals, most TCR sequences turned up only very rarely across donors. The presence/absence analyses assumed that sequencing depth was roughly uniform across donors, and that assumption may not be true. An association between a missense DCLRE1C variant and V-gene and J-gene trimming of TCR beta chains was found in a later genetic analysis and replicated in an independent cohort. Because HLA typing was missing for some donors at each locus, association tests included only the typed subset. The earlier analysis of about 600 of the donors excluded approximately 15 rarely observed V segments, including chromosome 9 orphons, because counts were too low. In an earlier analysis of around 500 of the donors, most TCR beta V segments appeared in productive rearrangements about 87% or about 30% of the time, broadly matching IMGT annotations. The cohort was sequenced for TCR beta chains only, and without alpha or paired-chain data the features that could be detected were limited. The sequencing pipeline was judged likely to have produced a cluster of highly shared sequence variants as a technical artifact. The study listed 164 TCR beta chains as associated with cytomegalovirus. A later analysis found that HLA-associated TCR beta chains were more clonally expanded and had lower generation probabilities than equally common non-associated chains. A later analysis found that most CMV-associated TCR beta chains appeared HLA-restricted, with HLA associations seemingly driven largely by CMV exposure. A few of the identified cytomegalovirus-associated TCR beta chains were confirmed in vitro to be specific for cytomegalovirus antigens. It was suggested by the authors that the approach could potentially be generalized to other disease states and immunological phenotypes. Assigning TCR associations to individual alleles was difficult when HLA alleles, especially DR and DQ, strongly co-occurred. A later analysis found that TCR association rates varied across HLA loci, with DRB1 alleles showing the most associated TCRs and HLA-C alleles the fewest. Several of the top co-occurrence clusters appeared to be linked to parvovirus B19, influenza, CMV and Epstein-Barr virus, according to a later analysis. A further reported finding was that TCR beta sequences accurately predicted the HLA-A and HLA-B alleles for most subjects in the first cohort. At a false discovery rate of 0.05, a later analysis linked some 17,000 TCR beta sequences to specific HLA alleles.

Libraries were built with the immunoSEQ multiplex PCR assay. The multiplex PCR relied on a mix of 60 forward primers for TCR Vbeta segments and 13 reverse primers for TCR Jbeta segments. The CDR3 region of rearranged TCR beta genes was amplified from genomic DNA by a multiplex PCR assay. Amplified TCR beta libraries were sequenced as 87-base-pair reads on the Illumina HiSeq System. Under the source paper's analysis protocol: In a later analysis, tens of millions of unique TCR beta chains were counted across the approximately 640 repertoires, and roughly 11 million of these chains were shared by at least two donors. Raw reads were error-corrected and collapsed into unique sequences with a nearest-neighbor algorithm that merged closely related sequences to remove PCR and sequencing errors. CDR3 sequences were aligned to IMGT reference sequences to assign V, D and J gene segments. For a sequence to be retained, a match of at least six nucleotides was required to both a V gene segment and a J gene segment. Rearrangements were classified as productive when the CDR3 lacked stop codons and remained in frame with V and J, and all other rearrangements were classified as non-productive. CDR3 was defined according to IMGT convention as the region running from the second conserved V-encoded cysteine to the conserved J-encoded phenylalanine. The earlier analysis of about 610 of the donors excluded sequences that lacked an unambiguous match to a single V gene segment. An earlier analysis of a few hundred of the donors classified V segments as functional when productive rearrangements were above 56.7% and as segregating when the standard deviation between donors was above 5%. A statistical classification framework was built to diagnose cytomegalovirus status from the catalog of TCR beta chain sequences. A later analysis assigned V and J genes by comparing TCR nucleotide sequences with IMGT/GENE-DB human TR gene sequences. A later analysis assigned CDR3 sequences and most-parsimonious VDJ recombination scenarios with the TCRdist pipeline. In a later analysis, each TCR beta chain was defined by its CDR3 amino acid sequence together with its V-gene family, and reads without a unique V-gene family were excluded. As a way to deal with suspected cross-contamination and a sequencing artifact, a later analysis dropped 450 to 700 nucleotide sequences that were highly shared and had low generation probability. In a later analysis, a clonal expansion index for each public chain was calculated from normalized within-repertoire ranks of inferred template counts. Generation probabilities in a later analysis came from a VDJ recombination model fitted to out-of-frame rearrangements, and those results were checked against IGoR. Hypergeometric tests were used in a later analysis to score TCR-TCR, TCR-HLA and TCR-CMV co-occurrence, with a repertoire-size bias correction applied to the TCR pairs. A later analysis estimated false discovery rates by permuting HLA or CMV assignments 20 times. In a later analysis, co-occurring TCRs were grouped with DBSCAN, and TCRdist sequence similarity was added when clustering was performed within HLA-allele-positive subsets. Co-occurrence clustering excluded repertoires with fewer than 30,000 or more than 120,000 public chains, plus five with anomalous nucleotide sharing. TCRdb holds this immuneACCESS table with in-frame rearrangements only. Some clones are missing; in checked studies, unresolved V genes explain under half, and the rest has no known cause. The V and J calls and clone size are taken from that table; D and trimming were inferred from the DNA. This sample has roughly 100,000 clones in its table, and 79% of those were observed once. The ten largest clones represent about 3.5% of the sample.

The chain uses TRBV6-1 and TRBJ1-6, with 8 bases aligning to TRBD1. The sequenced material came from PBMCs. The source of this sequence is a male donor in good health and CMV-seropositive. Read as DNA, the sequence is TGTGCCAGCAGTGAAGTTTCAGGGGGCGGATCACCCCTCCACTTT. It encodes CASSEVSGGGSPLHF.